The source of this T cell receptor (beta chain) is a study of siplizumab effects on memory and regulatory T cells (dated by TCRdb to about 2019). A note on the overall study: The study examined how the anti-CD2 antibody siplizumab affects alloreactive T-cell subsets in allogeneic mixed lymphocyte reactions built from human PBMCs.

Receptors were amplified or captured by the immunoSEQ multiplex PCR assay. Roughly 9.8 x 10^4 TCR templates per sample were assayed on the deep sequencing platform. Genomic DNA extracted from sorted T cells was used for TCRbeta CDR3 sequencing. In the authors' own workflow: The R programming language was used for clonal analysis of the TCRbeta CDR3 data. Comparing unstimulated samples against CFSE-low samples taken after the reaction was how alloreactive CD4+ and CD8+ clones were defined. Regulatory or non-regulatory origin of alloreactive CD4+ clones was assigned by matching sequences to the sorted unstimulated Treg and non-Treg repertoires. What TCRdb holds here is the immuneACCESS table cut down to in-frame rearrangements. Part of the clones is not present; checked against another copy, under half of the missing clones reflect an unresolved V gene, and the others are unexplained. That table furnishes V, J and clone size, whereas the DNA furnished D and trimming. The sample has roughly 62,000 clones on record, around 80% of them singletons. The ten largest clones add up to roughly 0.4% of the sample.

This clone was seen a few times. The specificity of this receptor is unknown. Qualities for individual bases were not recorded, and no much larger clone is one base off. In three donor pairs, further sequencing was done on unstimulated CD8+ naive, CD4+ memory, CD8+ TEMRA, CD4+ naive and CD8+ effector memory subsets. Sorted unstimulated T cells, along with proliferating T cells recovered from mixed lymphocyte reactions, underwent TCRbeta CDR3 sequencing. Fresh whole blood from more than 8 HLA-typed healthy donors was used as the source from which PBMCs were isolated. V and J are truncated by 1 base and 5 bases respectively, leaving an intervening sequence of 6 bases. The germline V gene (reference sequence) provides CDR1 SGHAT and CDR2 FQDESV. Taken from cysteine to phenylalanine, the CDR3 has 13 residues. The retained sequence is limited to the CDR3, 39 bases, with the frame set at the first base.

The study at large found these results: In reactions with siplizumab, an average of around 70% of mappable alloreactive CD4+ clones were Treg-derived, compared with 26.9% in control reactions. Sequences below about 10^-5 frequency were poorly captured, so only a minor fraction of alloreactive clones could be mapped to unstimulated subsets. Roughly 75-97% of proliferating CD4+ or CD8+ clones could not be assigned a naive or memory phenotype. Unstimulated naive T cells appeared more diverse than memory T cells, and naive cells seemed to contribute substantially to the alloresponse. Whether proliferating Tregs from siplizumab cultures actually had suppressive function was not functionally confirmed. Siplizumab significantly reduced the cumulative frequency of alloreactive sequences traceable to unstimulated CD4+ memory T cells.

This clonotype was obtained from a human donor in good health. The chain links TRBV11-1 with TRBJ1-5; confidence is insufficient to name the D gene. Input material: memory CD4+ T cells sorted from blood. The cell subset or site tag for this specimen amounts to: unstimulated CD4+ memory T cells. The DNA is as follows: TGTGCCAGCAGCTTAGACGGAGATCAGCCCCAGCATTTT. It specifies CASSLDGDQPQHF. With the portions outside the CDR3 filled from the reference TRBV11-1 and TRBJ1-5 genes, the complete variable region becomes EAEVAQSPRYKITEKSQAVAFWCDPISGHATLYWYRQILGQGPELLVQFQDESVVDDSQLPKDRFSAERLKGVDSTLKIQPAELGDSAMYLCASSLDGDQPQHFGDGTRLSIL.